This TCR beta chain is from a study of human T cells and chemical hapten exposure. Study-level information: Upper inner arm skin measuring roughly 2 cm by roughly 2 cm received 2% DPC for sensitization. The study, taken as a whole, reports: Counts of TCRs above 1 in 1000 frequency stayed unchanged with DPC sensitization.

There are 15 residues in the CDR3. Germline CDR1 and CDR2: SEHNR and FQNEAQ (reference sequence). The V and J ends lost 5 bases and 7 bases respectively, with 17 bases between them. Unique molecular identifiers were affixed to discrete cDNA molecules within the library. TCRdb processed the RACE reads anew with MiXCR; each CDR3 protein has one entry. The data hold about 380,000 distinct CDR3 sequences, with about 6% observed a single time. A few counts support this clonotype. Antigen unknown. Documented time point: patch test 2, 6 weeks after DPC sensitization. Treatment noted: therapeutic diphenylcyclopropenone sensitization with weekly scalp DPC. Prior to application of each patch test, blood was drawn.

The rearrangement uses TRBV7-9 and TRBJ1-4, with TRBD1 as a possible D gene (5 bases). The sample consisted of whole blood, taken in connection with sensitization to the hapten diphenylcyclopropenone (DPC). The TCR was taken from a woman between 18 and 29 years old with alopecia areata. Some clones in this sample may be carry-over from other donors' samples. The CDR3 is CASSIPTERSEKLFF. CDR3 nucleotide sequence: TGTGCCAGCAGCATTCCGACAGAACGGTCTGAAAAACTGTTTTTT.